Listed here are 22 T cell receptor beta chains from one sample, sequenced in a study of early T cells in non-severe SARS-CoV-2 infection. Via MiXCR, TCRdb re-called the 5' RACE reads, giving one row per CDR3 protein. The data show about 98,000 distinct CDR3 sequences, approximately 15% seen once. Sequenced: whole blood. These receptor sequences come from an adult who was a healthcare worker with PCR-confirmed SARS-CoV-2 infection or an uninfected control (not recorded which).

The chain links TRBV7-9 to TRBJ2-7; 12 bases fit TRBD1. The CDR3 is 15 residues long. J gave up 7 bases and V 5 bases, and 9 bases lay outside the gene matches. Germline V lookup: CDR1 SEHNR, CDR2 FQNEAQ (reference sequence). For the CDR3, the DNA is TGTGCCAGCAGCGCGAGGGACAGGGGGCCGGGTGAGCAGTACTTC. It encodes CASSARDRGPGEQYF.

The rearrangement joins TRBV12-3 or TRBV12-4 to TRBJ2-2; 9 positions match TRBD1. V was pared by 6 bases and J by 3 bases, with 8 bases of the junction left unmatched. The CDR3 spans 16 residues. The CDR3 reads CASSPNRGRYTGELFF. CDR3 bases: TGTGCCAGCAGCCCCAACAGGGGGCGGTACACCGGGGAGCTGTTTTTT.

This clonotype has a handful of counts. This chain connects TRBV19 to TRBJ2-7; TRBD1 agrees at 11 bases. The CDR3 has 15 amino acids. V was pared by 6 bases and J by 2 bases, with 6 bases of the junction left unmatched. CDR1 and CDR2 from the germline V gene are LNHDA and SQIVND (reference sequence). CDR3: CASSPGTGGAYEQYF. The CDR3 DNA sequence: TGTGCCAGTAGCCCAGGGACAGGGGGAGCCTACGAGCAGTACTTC.

J is TRBJ1-5 and V is TRBV19, with 8 positions matching TRBD1. The CDR3 has 16 amino acids. After removal of 4 bases from V and 1 base from J, the junction contained 6 bases not matched to a gene. CDR1 is LNHDA and CDR2 is SQIVND in the germline V gene (reference sequence). CDR3 residues: CASSTQGGGSNQPQHF. DNA for the CDR3: TGTGCCAGTAGTACACAGGGGGGTGGAAGCAATCAGCCCCAGCATTTT.

The chain combines TRBV7-6 with TRBJ2-7; D is unresolved. The CDR3 totals 14 residues. In germline, CDR1 is SGHVS, CDR2 FNYEAQ. V lost 0 bases and J 3 bases, leaving 9 bases between the germline ends. Written as DNA, the CDR3 is TGTGCCAGCAGCTTAGCGGGTCCCATCTACGAGCAGTACTTC. Translated, it gives CASSLAGPIYEQYF.

J is TRBJ2-7 and V is TRBV20-1; TRBD2 might be the D (6 bases). This CDR3 contains 14 residues. CDR1 is DFQATT and CDR2 is SNEGSKA in the germline V gene (reference sequence). V dropped 6 bases and J dropped 7 bases, with 22 bases sitting between them. The DNA for the CDR3 is TGCAGTGCGCCGACTAGGTTGGGGCTAGGTGAGCAGTACTTC. Its protein is CSAPTRLGLGEQYF.

On this clonotype: This may come from a read error, since a much larger clone is one base off. The chain carries TRBV10-3 and TRBJ2-1, with 9 nucleotides matching TRBD1. Germline CDR1 ENHRY, CDR2 SYGVKD. This CDR3 has 15 residues. The CDR3 spells CTIGKDRGPYNEQFF. The DNA of the CDR3 is TGTACCATCGGTAAGGACAGGGGTCCCTACAATGAGCAGTTCTTC.

The chain couples TRBV19 to TRBJ2-3; D uncertain. The CDR3 sequence is 15 residues long. V shed 3 bases and J shed 2 bases, with 12 bases lying between them. From germline, CDR1 is LNHDA and CDR2 SQIVND (reference sequence). CDR3 in amino acids: CASSIPGQNTDTQYF. CDR3 DNA sequence: TGTGCCAGTAGTATCCCGGGTCAGAACACAGATACGCAGTATTTT.

This clonotype was observed at least ten times. V usage is TRBV20-1 and J usage is TRBJ2-7; 11 bases fit TRBD1. The CDR3 totals 15 residues. Per germline, CDR1 DFQATT and CDR2 SNEGSKA (reference sequence). V shed 0 bases, J shed 6 bases, and the junction held 7 bases outside the gene matches. This CDR3 reads CSARDQDRGPREQYF. Written as DNA, the CDR3 is TGCAGTGCTAGAGATCAGGACAGGGGGCCCCGCGAGCAGTACTTC.

This clonotype was observed many times. V and J are TRBV4-1 and TRBJ2-5; D is perhaps TRBD1 (6 bases). There are 14 residues in the CDR3. V was shortened by 4 bases and J by 2 bases, with 11 bases between the two germline ends. CDR1 and CDR2 (germline): MGHRA, YSYEKL. CDR3 in DNA: TGCGCCAGCAGCCGGTTGACAGGTCAAGAGACCCAGTACTTC. It is translated as CASSRLTGQETQYF.

The rearrangement joins TRBV20-1 to TRBJ2-1; no firm D call. V shed 0 bases and J shed 0 bases, with 9 bases lying between them. The CDR3 runs 15 residues. Looked up from germline, CDR1 is DFQATT and CDR2 is SNEGSKA (reference sequence). For the CDR3, the DNA is TGCAGTGCTAGAGATCCCGAAATCTCCTACAATGAGCAGTTCTTC. This sequence encodes CSARDPEISYNEQFF.

CDR3 loop: CSVGTPYEQYF. CDR3 nucleotides: TGCAGCGTAGGGACACCATACGAGCAGTACTTC. V gene TRBV29-1 combines with J gene TRBJ2-7, with D maybe TRBD1 (6 bases). Per the germline V gene, CDR1 is SQVTM and CDR2 is ANQGSEA. V was clipped by 6 bases and J by 4 bases, with 10 bases between them. The length of the CDR3 is 11 residues.

This clonotype showed up just a few times. The rearrangement joins TRBV29-1 to TRBJ1-1; a weak D match, TRBD1 (5 bases). Germline V gene data show CDR1 as SQVTM and CDR2 as ANQGSEA. V lost 6 bases, J lost 4 bases, and 18 bases lay in between. The CDR3 loop spans 14 amino acids. The CDR3 protein is CSVQTRVGSTEAFF. The CDR3 nucleotides read TGCAGCGTGCAGACCAGGGTAGGGAGCACTGAAGCTTTCTTT.

Ten or more counts support this clonotype. The chain combines TRBV5-1 with TRBJ2-1; tentatively, D is TRBD1 or TRBD2 (6 bases each). The germline V gene encodes CDR1 SGHRS and CDR2 YFSETQ. Trimming stripped 0 bases from V and 0 bases from J, with 16 bases between. CDR3 length equals 18 residues. CDR3 sequence reads: CASSLAHFRGLSYNEQFF. The CDR3 DNA reads as TGCGCCAGCAGCTTGGCCCATTTCCGGGGGCTCTCCTACAATGAGCAGTTCTTC. Filled out from reference TRBV5-1 and TRBJ2-1, the complete variable domain reads KAGVTQTPRYLIKTRGQQVTLSCSPISGHRSVSWYQQTPGQGLQFLFEYFSETQRNKGNFPGRFSGRQFSNSRSEMNVSTLELGDSALYLCASSLAHFRGLSYNEQFFGPGTRLTVL.

This clonotype has ten or more counts. V gene TRBV5-5 combines with J gene TRBJ2-3; TRBD2 matches 9 bases. The germline CDR1 and CDR2 sequences are SGHKS and YYEKEE (reference sequence). CDR3 size: 14 residues. With 9 bases clipped from V and 5 bases from J, the junction kept 10 bases outside the gene matches. For the CDR3, the DNA is TGTGCCACCCATATAGCGGGAGCAGGAGATACGCAGTATTTT. As protein: CATHIAGAGDTQYF.

The chain couples TRBV30 to TRBJ1-2; D is undetermined. This CDR3 contains 13 residues. Germline CDR1 and CDR2: GTSNPN and SVGIG (reference sequence). Trimming took off 2 bases at V and 9 bases at J, with 16 bases between the two ends. In DNA, the CDR3 is TGTGCCTGGAGTTCGACGTTGAGTGGGAGCTACACCTTC. It translates to CAWSSTLSGSYTF. Combining the CDR3 with reference TRBV30 and TRBJ1-2 gives the whole variable domain SQTIHQWPATLVQPVGSPLSLECTVEGTSNPNLYWYRQAAGRGLQLLFYSVGIGQISSEVPQNLSASRPQDRQFILSSKKLLLSDSGFYLCAWSSTLSGSYTFGSGTRLTVV.

This clonotype was observed at least ten times. The chain joins TRBV5-1 to TRBJ2-3; D remains unclear. From germline, CDR1 is SGHRS and CDR2 YFSETQ. V dropped 5 bases and J dropped 6 bases, with 10 bases sitting between them. This CDR3 contains 12 residues. The CDR3 DNA sequence: TGCGCCAGCAGTCGCCCGGAGGATACGCAGTATTTT. It encodes CASSRPEDTQYF.

The chain has TRBV7-9 and TRBJ2-3; 9 bases are shared with TRBD2. Unmatched junction bases numbered 2, after V lost 1 base and J lost 0 bases. Germline CDR1 is SEHNR and CDR2 is FQNEAQ (reference sequence). The CDR3 extends over 16 amino acids. Here the CDR3 reads CASSLVLAGSTDTQYF. The CDR3 region has the DNA TGTGCCAGCAGCTTAGTTCTAGCGGGAAGCACAGATACGCAGTATTTT. Combining the CDR3 with reference TRBV7-9 and TRBJ2-3 gives the whole variable domain DTGVSQNPRHKITKRGQNVTFRCDPISEHNRLYWYRQTLGQGPEFLTYFQNEAQLEKSRLLSDRFSAERPKGSFSTLEIQRTEQGDSAMYLCASSLVLAGSTDTQYFGPGTRLTVL.

In DNA form, the CDR3 reads TGTGCCAGCAGTGAAGTAGGGATTGATTCACCCCTCCACTTT. Translation gives CASSEVGIDSPLHF. This sequence joins TRBV6-1 and TRBJ1-6; D not resolved. From germline, CDR1 is MNHNS and CDR2 SASEGT. V gave up 1 base and J gave up 8 bases, with 9 bases separating them. The CDR3 is 14 residues long.

The chain couples TRBV7-2 to TRBJ2-1, with 14 positions matching TRBD2. CDR1 SGHTA and CDR2 FQGNSA come from the germline V gene. J lost 7 bases, V lost 4 bases, and 9 bases had no gene match. CDR3 length: 17 amino acids. As DNA, the CDR3 is TGTGCCAGCAGCTACCTACGGACTAGCGGGAGGTCAAATGAGCAGTTCTTC. Protein sequence: CASSYLRTSGRSNEQFF.

This clonotype was observed a handful of times. The chain combines TRBV18 with TRBJ2-7, with D tentatively TRBD2 (6 bases). Trimming removed 3 bases at V and 3 bases at J, with 18 bases between. The CDR3 is made up of 16 amino acids. Germline-derived CDR1 and CDR2 are KGHSH and LQKENI. This CDR3 reads CASSPRGAGTDYEQYF. The CDR3 DNA follows: TGTGCCAGCTCACCTCGCGGGGCAGGGACGGACTACGAGCAGTACTTC.

This sequence joins TRBV4-2 and TRBJ2-7, with D perhaps TRBD1 or TRBD2 (5 bases each). This CDR3 spans 15 amino acids. V was cut by 5 bases and J by 4 bases, with 18 bases left in between. In germline, CDR1 is LGHNA, CDR2 YNFKEQ. The CDR3, as DNA: TGTGCCAGCAGCTACAACCCGGGGCAGCCGTACGAGCAGTACTTC. This gives the protein CASSYNPGQPYEQYF.